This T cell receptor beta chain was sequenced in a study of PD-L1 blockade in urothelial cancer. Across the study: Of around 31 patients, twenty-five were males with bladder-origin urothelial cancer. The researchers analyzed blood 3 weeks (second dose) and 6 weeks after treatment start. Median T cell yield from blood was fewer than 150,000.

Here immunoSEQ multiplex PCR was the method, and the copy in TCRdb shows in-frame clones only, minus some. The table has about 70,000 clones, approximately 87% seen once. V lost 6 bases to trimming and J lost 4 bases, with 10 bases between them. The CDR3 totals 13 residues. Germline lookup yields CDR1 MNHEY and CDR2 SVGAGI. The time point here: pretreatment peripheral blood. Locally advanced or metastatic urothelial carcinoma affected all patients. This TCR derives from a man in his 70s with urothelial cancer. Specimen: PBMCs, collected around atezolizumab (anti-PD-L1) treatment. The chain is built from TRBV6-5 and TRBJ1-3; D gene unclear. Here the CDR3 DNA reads TGTGCCAGCAGCTCCTCGGGAGGAAACACCATATATTTT. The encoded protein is CASSSSGGNTIYF.